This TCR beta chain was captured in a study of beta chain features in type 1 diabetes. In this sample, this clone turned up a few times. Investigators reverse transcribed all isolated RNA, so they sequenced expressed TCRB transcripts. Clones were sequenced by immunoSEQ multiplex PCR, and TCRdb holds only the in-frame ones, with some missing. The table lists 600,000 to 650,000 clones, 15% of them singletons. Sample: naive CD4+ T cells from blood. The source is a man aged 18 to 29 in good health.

Written as DNA, the CDR3 is TGCAGCGTTGCACAGGGCTTGAATCAGCCCCAGCATTTT. Translation: CSVAQGLNQPQHF. The chain uses TRBV29-1 and TRBJ1-5; tentatively, D is TRBD1 (6 bases). This CDR3 region has 13 residues. CDR1 is SQVTM and CDR2 is ANQGSEA in the germline V gene. The ends were cut back, 4 bases at V and 4 bases at J, with 11 bases in the middle.